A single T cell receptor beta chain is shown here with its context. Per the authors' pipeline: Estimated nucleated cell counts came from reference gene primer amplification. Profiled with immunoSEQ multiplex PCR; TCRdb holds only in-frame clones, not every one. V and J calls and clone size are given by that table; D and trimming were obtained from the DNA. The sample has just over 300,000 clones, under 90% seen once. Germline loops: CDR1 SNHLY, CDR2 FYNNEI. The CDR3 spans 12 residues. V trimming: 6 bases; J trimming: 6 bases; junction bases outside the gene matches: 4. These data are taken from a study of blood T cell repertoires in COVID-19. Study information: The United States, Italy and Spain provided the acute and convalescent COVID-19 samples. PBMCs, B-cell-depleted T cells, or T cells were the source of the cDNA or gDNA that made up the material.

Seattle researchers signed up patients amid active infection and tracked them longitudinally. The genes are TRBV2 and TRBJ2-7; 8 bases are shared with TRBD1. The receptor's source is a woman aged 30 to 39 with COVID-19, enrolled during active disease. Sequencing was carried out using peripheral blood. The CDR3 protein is CASSLQGGEQYV. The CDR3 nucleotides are TGTGCCAGCAGCCTACAGGGGGGCGAGCAGTACGTC.